One sample yielded the 25 T cell receptor beta chains listed below, sequenced in a study of T cells after yellow fever vaccination. TCRdb fed the 5' RACE reads into MiXCR, producing one record per CDR3 protein. The sample consists of a few hundred thousand distinct CDR3 sequences, 8.7% of them appearing once. Specimen: CD4+ T cells sorted from PBMCs, collected 5 days after the yellow fever booster vaccination. The receptors stem from a man aged 18 to 35 who received the YFV17D yellow fever vaccine.

This clonotype showed up just a few times. V usage is TRBV7-2 and J usage is TRBJ1-1; D remains unclear. This CDR3 has 13 residues. CDR1 is SGHTA and CDR2 is FQGNSA in the germline V gene. V was pared by 3 bases and J by 0 bases, with 5 bases between. The CDR3 DNA reads TGTGCCAGCAGCTTCGGTATGAACACTGAAGCTTTCTTT. Residues: CASSFGMNTEAFF.

This clonotype has only a few counts. This sequence joins TRBV4-2 and TRBJ2-3; D remains unclear. V gave up 0 bases and J gave up 4 bases, with 11 bases separating them. This CDR3 spans 15 amino acids. Looked up from germline, CDR1 is LGHNA and CDR2 is YNFKEQ. This CDR3 reads CASSQDPPIPDTQYF. DNA of the CDR3: TGTGCCAGCAGCCAAGACCCACCCATTCCAGATACGCAGTATTTT.

This clonotype came up a few times. J is TRBJ2-5 and V is TRBV5-1; a possible D gene is TRBD1 (6 bases). The germline gives CDR1 SGHRS, CDR2 YFSETQ. This CDR3 contains 16 residues. Trimming removed 0 bases from V and 2 bases from J, with 14 bases in between. CDR3 in DNA: TGCGCCAGCAGCTTGGGACAGGAAGGCGGGCAAGAGACCCAGTACTTC. It codes for CASSLGQEGGQETQYF.

The V and J genes are TRBV7-3 and TRBJ2-4; D might be TRBD2 (5 bases). The germline CDR1 and CDR2 sequences are SGHTA and FQGTGA. Between the trimmed V and J ends, which lost 7 bases and 5 bases, there was a span of 18 bases. The CDR3 contains 15 residues. The CDR3 loop reads CASMLAPTPENIQYF. CDR3 DNA: TGTGCCAGCATGCTAGCCCCGACGCCTGAAAACATTCAGTACTTC.

There are many counts of this clonotype. The chain is built from TRBV5-1 and TRBJ1-1, with D unresolved. There are 14 residues in the CDR3. CDR1 and CDR2 from the germline V gene are SGHRS and YFSETQ. V was pared by 0 bases and J by 1 base, with 7 bases between. Written as DNA, the CDR3 is TGCGCCAGCAGCTTGGATCCCGGGAACACTGAAGCTTTCTTT. Translating it yields CASSLDPGNTEAFF.

This clonotype was found many times. This rearrangement joins TRBV3-1 to TRBJ2-1; weak D call: TRBD2 (5 bases). V dropped 1 base and J dropped 6 bases, with 7 bases sitting between them. Germline values: CDR1 LGHDT, CDR2 YNNKEL (reference sequence). The CDR3 covers 13 residues. CDR3 in DNA: TGTGCCAGCAGCCAAGCAAGCGGCAATGAGCAGTTCTTC. It is translated as CASSQASGNEQFF.

In this sample, this clonotype turned up many times. The chain has TRBV5-1 and TRBJ2-2; tentatively, D is TRBD1 (5 bases). Germline lookup yields CDR1 SGHRS and CDR2 YFSETQ. Trimming shortened V by 9 bases and J by 1 base, and 13 bases separated the two germline ends. There are 14 residues in the CDR3. In nucleotides, the CDR3 is TGCGCCACTACCCCCGACAGGAACACCGGGGAGCTGTTTTTT. Translated: CATTPDRNTGELFF.

The rearrangement joins TRBV2 to TRBJ1-5, with a weak D call TRBD1 (6 bases). Trimming stripped 1 base from V and 6 bases from J, with 19 bases between. CDR1 SNHLY and CDR2 FYNNEI come from the germline V gene. This CDR3 is 17 amino acids long. CDR3: CASSEGAGGAFFQPQHF. CDR3 DNA: TGTGCCAGCAGTGAAGGGGCCGGGGGGGCTTTTTTTCAGCCCCAGCATTTT.

The chain links TRBV27 to TRBJ1-1; no clear D gene. Germline V lookup: CDR1 MNHEY, CDR2 SMNVEV (reference sequence). V was pared by 6 bases and J by 4 bases, with 15 bases between. The CDR3 extends over 14 amino acids. CDR3 residues: CASSLDGGVTEAFF. In DNA, the CDR3 is TGTGCCAGCAGCTTAGACGGCGGGGTCACTGAAGCTTTCTTT.

The chain uses TRBV5-4 and TRBJ2-5, with 9 positions matching TRBD2. The CDR3 is made up of 16 amino acids. The trim removed 4 bases at V and 7 bases at J, leaving 14 bases unmatched. The V gene's germline CDR1 is SGHNT and CDR2 YYREEE (reference sequence). CDR3 residues: CASSGPGLAGSTTQYF. The CDR3 DNA is TGTGCCAGCAGCGGACCGGGACTAGCCGGATCGACGACCCAGTACTTC.

This clonotype was detected ten times or more. The junction departs from the called germline gene at one end, perhaps through a read error. This chain connects TRBV12-3 or TRBV12-4 to TRBJ1-1; no firm D call. There are 11 residues in the CDR3. This CDR3 is CASRLGTEAFF. Here the CDR3 DNA reads TGTGCCAGCAGATTAGGGACTGAAGCTTTCTTT.

The chain couples TRBV18 to TRBJ1-1; no firm D call. Germline V gene sequence: CDR1 KGHSH, CDR2 LQKENI. V gave up 0 bases and J gave up 0 bases, with 8 bases separating them. This CDR3 is 15 amino acids long. Written as DNA, the CDR3 is TGTGCCAGCTCACCACCGCCGGCCCTGAACACTGAAGCTTTCTTT. Protein: CASSPPPALNTEAFF.

At least ten counts were recorded for this clonotype. The CDR3 nucleotides read TGCGCCAGCAGCTTGGCCATGGCGGGGGGCACAGATACGCAGTATTTT. This gives the protein CASSLAMAGGTDTQYF. The V gene is TRBV5-1, the J gene TRBJ2-3; 7 bases match TRBD2. The J segment lost 1 base and the V segment lost 0 bases, leaving 5 bases of the junction unmatched. In germline, CDR1 is SGHRS, CDR2 YFSETQ. This CDR3 comprises 16 residues.

A few counts support this clonotype. This chain links TRBV20-1 with TRBJ2-5, with TRBD1 matching 7 bases. Trimming took 1 base from V and 3 from J; bases not matched to a gene: 8. Per germline, CDR1 DFQATT and CDR2 SNEGSKA (reference sequence). This CDR3 is 15 amino acids long. CDR3: CSARGGQTTKETQYF. CDR3 DNA sequence: TGCAGTGCTAGAGGGGGACAGACGACGAAAGAGACCCAGTACTTC.

This clonotype has only a few counts. The V gene is TRBV4-3, the J gene TRBJ1-4, with D tentatively TRBD1 (5 bases). This CDR3 comprises 20 residues. The V gene lost 3 bases and the J gene lost 0 bases, with 23 bases spanning the gap. Looked up from germline, CDR1 is LGHNA and CDR2 is YSLEER. The CDR3 DNA follows: TGCGCCAGCAGCCACCAAAAAATGGGGCTCCCCATTGCAACTAATGAAAAACTGTTTTTT. This encodes CASSHQKMGLPIATNEKLFF.

This clonotype was detected many times. The chain has TRBV7-8 and TRBJ2-7; 9 nucleotides match TRBD1. This CDR3 spans 16 amino acids. V was clipped by 6 bases and J by 6 bases; unmatched bases: 15. CDR1 SGHVS and CDR2 FQNEAQ come from the germline V gene. The CDR3 nucleotides read TGTGCCAGCAGTCGAGACCCCCCGGGACAGGGAGCCGAGCAGTACGTC. Residues: CASSRDPPGQGAEQYV.

The chain combines TRBV18 with TRBJ1-2, with D tentatively TRBD1 (5 bases). The germline CDR1 and CDR2 sequences are KGHSH and LQKENI. V was clipped by 5 bases and J by 4 bases, with 11 bases between them. The CDR3 contains 13 residues. CDR3 in DNA: TGTGCCAGCTCATCGAACCAGGGCTATGGCTACACCTTC. This codes for CASSSNQGYGYTF.

This clonotype was detected only a few times. One end of the junction varies from germline; a read error may be responsible. The V call is TRBV11-2, the J call TRBJ2-2, with 7 bases identical to TRBD1. CDR1 SGHAT and CDR2 FQNNGV come from the germline V gene. This CDR3 has 17 residues. The CDR3, as DNA: TGTGCCAGCAGCCGTAGTACCGACAGGGCGAAGACCGGGGAGCTGTTTTTT. Amino acids: CASSRSTDRAKTGELFF.

This clonotype occurred many times. V usage is TRBV11-2 and J usage is TRBJ1-1; D is ambiguous. The V and J ends lost 5 bases and 1 base respectively, with 8 bases between them. This CDR3 is built from 13 residues. Germline V lookup: CDR1 SGHAT, CDR2 FQNNGV. CDR3 in DNA: TGTGCCAGCAGCAGGGCTGAGAACACTGAAGCTTTCTTT. This codes for CASSRAENTEAFF.

This clonotype was seen only a few times. The rearrangement joins TRBV2 to TRBJ2-3; D unclear. The CDR3 covers 14 residues. Germline CDR1 reads SNHLY; CDR2 reads FYNNEI. Between the trimmed V and J ends, which lost 5 bases and 4 bases, there was a span of 13 bases. CDR3 coding DNA: TGTGCCAGCAGTTTTTCCCAGTCCCCAGATACGCAGTATTTT. Protein sequence: CASSFSQSPDTQYF.

This clonotype was counted a few times. V gene TRBV5-1 combines with J gene TRBJ1-2, with a weak D call TRBD1 (5 bases). V lost 4 bases to trimming and J lost 5 bases, with 18 bases between them. The CDR3 loop spans 15 amino acids. Germline V gives CDR1 SGHRS, CDR2 YFSETQ. The CDR3 region is CASSMGGVGPYGYTF. DNA for the CDR3: TGCGCCAGCAGCATGGGAGGGGTCGGCCCTTATGGCTACACCTTC.

This clonotype was counted at least ten times. This sequence joins TRBV21-1 and TRBJ2-1; TRBD1 was called by the table and not checked on the DNA. TRBV21-1 counts as a pseudogene. There are 13 residues in the CDR3. As DNA, the CDR3 is TGTGCCAGCAGGACAGGGTTTTACAATGAGCAGTTCTTC. As protein: CASRTGFYNEQFF.

The gene calls are TRBV7-9 and TRBJ2-3, with 9 bases matching TRBD1. V lost 4 bases and J lost 3; bases outside the gene matches: 2. This CDR3 spans 14 amino acids. The germline CDR1 and CDR2 sequences are SEHNR and FQNEAQ (reference sequence). CDR3 sequence (DNA): TGTGCCAGCAGCTGGGACAGGGAAACAGATACGCAGTATTTT. Amino acids: CASSWDRETDTQYF.

This chain links TRBV20-1 with TRBJ2-7; TRBD1 matches 7 bases. CDR1 and CDR2 (germline): DFQATT, SNEGSKA (reference sequence). V lost 4 bases and J lost 2; bases outside the gene matches: 5. The CDR3 has 13 amino acids. CDR3 in DNA: TGCAGTGCTACTCAGGGGGTAGCCTACGAGCAGTACGTC. It specifies CSATQGVAYEQYV.

The CDR3 reads CASSLELDRVPGYTF. The CDR3 DNA reads TGTGCCAGCAGCTTAGAGTTGGACAGGGTACCTGGCTACACCTTC. This chain connects TRBV7-8 to TRBJ1-2; 8 bases agree with TRBD1. Germline-derived CDR1 and CDR2 are SGHVS and FQNEAQ. Unmatched junction bases numbered 8, after V lost 1 base and J lost 7 bases. CDR3 length: 15 residues.